Sequencing of this TCR beta chain was carried out in a study of cytomegalovirus exposure and HLA in healthy donors. General study findings and limits: Earlier analysis found most TCR beta V segments productive about 90% or about 30% of the time.

As for this clone: What it recognizes is unknown.

While unrecorded immune exposures were likely, the donors were nominally healthy when sampled. PCR amplification relied on 60 Vbeta primers (plus 13 Jbeta primers). Here immunoSEQ multiplex PCR was the method, and the copy in TCRdb shows in-frame clones only, minus some. The data contain approximately 150,000 clones, approximately 82% of them singletons. The germline gives CDR1 SGHDN, CDR2 FVKESK. The CDR3 covers 13 residues. The ends were cut back, 1 base at V and 5 bases at J, with 5 bases in the middle. The chain couples TRBV14 to TRBJ2-2; no clear D gene. This clonotype was obtained from a woman between 40 and 55 years old in good health and CMV-seronegative. Sequenced material: PBMCs. The CDR3 loop is CASSQAYTGELFF. DNA of the CDR3: TGTGCCAGCAGCCAAGCTTATACCGGGGAGCTGTTTTTT. The whole variable domain, remainder taken from reference TRBV14 and TRBJ2-2, is EAGVTQFPSHSVIEKGQTVTLRCDPISGHDNLYWYRRVMGKEIKFLLHFVKESKQDESGMPNNRFLAERTGGTYSTLKVQPAELEDSGVYFCASSQAYTGELFFGEGSRLTVL.